The sequence of this T cell receptor beta chain was determined in a study of tissue T cells after allogeneic stem cell transplantation. Whole-study findings and limits: Anatomically similar tissues had similar TCR repertoires within each patient. Blood and spleen captured only part of the tissue TCR repertoire.

Remarks on this clone: Its antigen is unidentified. Gene names follow the mouse nomenclature. Coverage ceases 1 residue before the CDR3 finishes, and the germline J gene fills in the end.

CDR1 and CDR2 (germline): KGHPV, FQNQEV (reference sequence). The CDR3 consists of 15 residues. The V and J ends lost 2 bases and 0 bases respectively, with 9 bases between them. Repertoires were generated with immunoSEQ multiplex PCR, while TCRdb's copy carries only in-frame clones and drops some. The sample holds 8,500 to 10,000 clones; 36% are singletons and the top ten take around 5.4%. Time point given: mouse harvest day 14 after allogeneic transplant. Mouse grafts combined 10^7 T-cell-depleted bone marrow cells with 10^6 splenic CD5+ T cells. Tissues came from B6→BALB/c major-mismatch GVHD mice at day 7 or 14.

The receptor's source is a female BALB/c mouse given C57BL/6 T cells with graft-versus-host disease after an allogeneic hematopoietic cell transplant. Sample: skin. The V gene is TRBV26, the J gene TRBJ2-3; D not resolved. The sequenced CDR3 bases are TGTGCCAGCAGTCTGACAGAAACTAGTGCAGAAACGCTGTAT. Its protein product is CASSLTETSAETLY. The CDR3, in full, reads CASSLTETSAETLYF.